This is a list of T cell receptor beta chains from one sample in a study of T cell responses to AZD1222 COVID-19 vaccine. Only in-frame clones appear in the TCRdb table, and some are missing; sequencing was by immunoSEQ multiplex PCR. The table includes about 190,000 clones, roughly 91% detected once. Sequencing was performed on peripheral blood, taken on day 0 of AZD1222 vaccination. These receptors originate from an adult in good health. Each CDR3 is given with its conserved first and last residue. Fields, in order: J gene, V gene, CDR3 length, CDR3 protein.

TRBJ1-5	TRBV5-4	15	CASSPDGSANRPQHF
TRBJ1-5	TRBV11-2	15	CASSLGAATREPQHF
TRBJ2-7	TRBV10-3	16	CAISETSGSFSYEQYF
TRBJ2-7	TRBV9	13	CASSGQESYEQYF
TRBJ1-4	TRBV5-6	15	CASSPGTSTNEKLFF
TRBJ2-1	TRBV14	13	CASSQDLRGEQFF
TRBJ2-3	TRBV6-5	14	CAGVGGGPPDTQYF
TRBJ1-5	TRBV10-3	14	CAISEVGTYQPQHF
TRBJ2-6	TRBV7-9	15	CASTPPKLGANVLTF
TRBJ1-6	TRBV19	16	CASSIRGISYNSPLHF
TRBJ2-1	TRBV10-3	16	CAISQPLGAGGNEQFF
TRBJ2-1	TRBV4-2	17	CASSQDGAAGGYNEQFF
TRBJ1-5	TRBV7-3	15	CASSLTQGTYQPQHF
TRBJ2-1	TRBV7-8	16	CASSSGRLAGYNEQFF
TRBJ1-1	TRBV7-9	16	CASSPPREVLLDEAFF
TRBJ2-7	TRBV6-1	18	CASSEDSAGGNLSYEQYF
TRBJ1-3	TRBV5-4	15	CASSIDRLSGNTIYF
TRBJ2-5	TRBV28	13	CASSPPTGQTQYF
TRBJ2-7	TRBV6-5	15	CASRLYQGGEYEQYF
TRBJ1-2	TRBV5-6	15	CASSSNGQGFYGYTF
TRBJ2-1	TRBV6-2/TRBV6-3	20	CASSYLPLAGARSSYNEQFF
TRBJ2-5	TRBV5-4	17	CASSLGTSAPGGETQYF
TRBJ1-4	TRBV7-8	20	CASSSHFGRGVGATNEKLFF
TRBJ1-2	TRBV13	16	CASSLGAVGSFYGYTF
TRBJ2-2	TRBV27	13	CASSFVGTGELFF
TRBJ2-5	TRBV27	19	CASSSPHGTSGARGETQYF
TRBJ2-3	TRBV29-1	14	CSVSSGVGTDTQYF
TRBJ2-1	TRBV2	13	CASSVLGLNEQFF
TRBJ2-7	TRBV2	14	CASKSRQGTYEQYF